This is a list of T cell receptor beta chains from one sample in a study of blood T cell repertoires in COVID-19. This table comes from immunoSEQ multiplex PCR, and its TCRdb copy is limited to in-frame clones, with some not included. The sample has approximately 79,000 clones; over 80% are singletons. Material for sequencing was peripheral blood. These receptors originate from a man aged 50-59 years with COVID-19, enrolled during active disease. Each CDR3 is given with its conserved first and last residue. The D gene is left open where the match is weak. The size of a clone is reported for some rows only, either as once, few or many, or as a class for expanded clones.

D: NA; J: TRBJ2-1; size: NA; V: TRBV5-1; DNA: TGCGCCAGCAGCTTGTCCCTACATGAGCAGTTCTTC; CDR3: CASSLSLHEQFF
D: NA; J: TRBJ1-6; size: NA; V: TRBV7-8; DNA: TGTGCCAGCAGCGGGGGAGGAGCAAGCTCCTATAATTCACCCCTCCACTTT; CDR3: CASSGGGASSYNSPLHF
D: TRBD2; J: TRBJ2-1; size: once; V: TRBV28; DNA: TGTGCCAGCAGCGCCCCTAGCGGGAGGTTGGTTGAGCAGTTCTTC; CDR3: CASSAPSGRLVEQFF
D: TRBD1; J: TRBJ2-7; size: few; V: TRBV2; DNA: TGTGCCAGCAGGGCAGGGGGCGTCGACGAGCAGTACTTC; CDR3: CASRAGGVDEQYF
D: TRBD2; J: TRBJ2-1; size: NA; V: TRBV12-3/TRBV12-4; DNA: TGTGCCAGCACCCTAGCGGGAGCCAATGAGCAGTTCTTC; CDR3: CASTLAGANEQFF
D: NA; J: TRBJ2-1; size: NA; V: TRBV9; DNA: TGTGCCAGCGGCAGGGGGGTCCAATACAATGAGCAGTTCTTC; CDR3: CASGRGVQYNEQFF
D: TRBD2; J: TRBJ2-2; size: NA; V: TRBV29-1; DNA: TGCAGCGTTGAAGATGATAGCGGGAGGGCCTCCGGGGAGCTGTTTTTT; CDR3: CSVEDDSGRASGELFF
D: NA; J: TRBJ1-2; size: NA; V: TRBV27; DNA: TGTGCCAGCAGTTTAAAACCCTCGACAGGTGAAAGATATGGCTACACCTTC; CDR3: CASSLKPSTGERYGYTF
D: TRBD2; J: TRBJ2-1; size: NA; V: TRBV9; DNA: TGTGCCAGCAGCGTAGGCACTAGCGGGAGCAATGAGCAGTTCTTC; CDR3: CASSVGTSGSNEQFF
D: TRBD2; J: TRBJ2-3; size: NA; V: TRBV11-3; DNA: TGTGCCAGCAGCTTCCGGACTAGCGGGAGTGCAGATACGCAGTATTTT; CDR3: CASSFRTSGSADTQYF
D: NA; J: TRBJ1-2; size: NA; V: TRBV28; DNA: TGTGCCAGCAGCCCCCCCGAGGGTAGGGCGAAAGGCTACACCTTC; CDR3: CASSPPEGRAKGYTF
D: NA; J: TRBJ2-5; size: NA; V: TRBV7-3; DNA: TGTGCCAGCAGCTTAAAGCCCGCCGGCAGGGAAGAGACCCAGTACTTC; CDR3: CASSLKPAGREETQYF
D: NA; J: TRBJ1-5; size: NA; V: TRBV19; DNA: TGTGCCAGTAGGACCCAGGGGAGGGACAATCAGCCCCAGCATTTT; CDR3: CASRTQGRDNQPQHF
D: NA; J: TRBJ1-3; size: NA; V: TRBV18; DNA: TGTGCCAGCTCTACAGGGTTCGACTCTGGAAACACCATATATTTT; CDR3: CASSTGFDSGNTIYF
D: NA; J: TRBJ1-2; size: NA; V: TRBV27; DNA: TGTGCCAGCAGTTTAGCGGGAAGGGGTTATGGCTACACCTTC; CDR3: CASSLAGRGYGYTF
D: TRBD1; J: TRBJ2-7; size: NA; V: TRBV6-5; DNA: TGTGCCAGCACCGAAGGAACAGGGGGTTCCTACGAGCAGTACTTC; CDR3: CASTEGTGGSYEQYF
D: TRBD1; J: TRBJ2-5; size: NA; V: TRBV7-6; DNA: TGTGCCAGCAGCTTAGGGACTGACAGGGCTCAAGAGACCCAGTACTTC; CDR3: CASSLGTDRAQETQYF
D: NA; J: TRBJ1-5; size: few; V: TRBV21-1; DNA: TGTGCCAGCAGCATATTACAGGGAAATCAGCCCCAGCATTTT; CDR3: CASSILQGNQPQHF
D: NA; J: TRBJ2-7; size: NA; V: TRBV10-3; DNA: TGTGCCATCAGTGAGCCAACCTACGAGCAGTACTTC; CDR3: CAISEPTYEQYF
D: NA; J: TRBJ2-7; size: few; V: TRBV21-1; DNA: TGTGCCTATTTCACAAGGGCACAGGGGAAACACGAGCAGTACTTC; CDR3: CAYFTRAQGKHEQYF
D: TRBD1; J: TRBJ2-7; size: NA; V: TRBV18; DNA: TGTGCCAGCTCACCGGGGAGCACAGGGGGCAACGAGCAGTACTTC; CDR3: CASSPGSTGGNEQYF
D: NA; J: TRBJ2-3; size: NA; V: TRBV6-4; DNA: TGTGCCAGCAGTGTCGGGACTCACGATTCAGATACGCAGTATTTT; CDR3: CASSVGTHDSDTQYF
D: TRBD1; J: TRBJ1-2; size: NA; V: TRBV2; DNA: TGTGCCAGCAACAGCGGACAGGGAAGGGGCTACACCTTC; CDR3: CASNSGQGRGYTF
D: NA; J: TRBJ1-1; size: NA; V: TRBV6-5; DNA: TGTGCCAGCAGAATCGGGTCCATGAACACTGAAGCTTTCTTT; CDR3: CASRIGSMNTEAFF
D: NA; J: TRBJ1-2; size: NA; V: TRBV6-5; DNA: TGTGCCAGCGGAGGGATTCTTGGCTACACCTTC; CDR3: CASGGILGYTF
D: TRBD2; J: TRBJ2-2; size: NA; V: TRBV29-1; DNA: TGCAGCGCAACGACTAGCGGGGAGGTAGCCGGGGAGCTGTTTTTT; CDR3: CSATTSGEVAGELFF
D: NA; J: TRBJ2-4; size: NA; V: TRBV21-1; DNA: TGTGCCAGCAGCGGGTGGACTAATAAAAACATTCAGTACTTC; CDR3: CASSGWTNKNIQYF
D: TRBD1; J: TRBJ2-3; size: NA; V: TRBV5-1; DNA: TGCGCCAGCAGCGCATACAGGGGGGTAACGGGGTATGATACGCAGTATTTT; CDR3: CASSAYRGVTGYDTQYF
D: NA; J: TRBJ2-1; size: NA; V: TRBV6-5; DNA: TGTGCCAGCAGTTACTCTGTACGGGACAATGAGCAGTTCTTC; CDR3: CASSYSVRDNEQFF
D: NA; J: TRBJ1-6; size: NA; V: TRBV28; DNA: TGTGCCAGCAGTTTCAGGTCTCTACCCCTCCACTTT; CDR3: CASSFRSLPLHF
D: TRBD1; J: TRBJ2-3; size: NA; V: TRBV5-6; DNA: TGTGCCAGCAGACTGAAGGGGACAGCGGTAGATACGCAGTATTTT; CDR3: CASRLKGTAVDTQYF
D: NA; J: TRBJ2-7; size: NA; V: TRBV2; DNA: TGTGCCAGCACCTATGTTGGGGGGAGAGCCTACGAGCAGTACTTC; CDR3: CASTYVGGRAYEQYF
D: NA; J: TRBJ1-2; size: NA; V: TRBV28; DNA: TGTGCCAGCAGTTTAGAAGGGGGAGGGCGAAGCTACACCTTC; CDR3: CASSLEGGGRSYTF
D: TRBD1; J: TRBJ2-7; size: NA; V: TRBV30; DNA: TGTGCCTGGAGGGAGGCAGGGGGCCTCGAGCAGTACTTC; CDR3: CAWREAGGLEQYF
D: NA; J: TRBJ2-7; size: few; V: TRBV19; DNA: TGTGCCAGTAGTATAGTAGGACTCTACGAGCAGTACTTC; CDR3: CASSIVGLYEQYF
D: NA; J: TRBJ2-7; size: NA; V: TRBV14; DNA: TGTGCCAGCAGCCCGAGACTGAACTACGAGCAGTACTTC; CDR3: CASSPRLNYEQYF
D: TRBD2; J: TRBJ2-3; size: NA; V: TRBV28; DNA: TGTGCCAGCAGTTTTCGGAAGACTAGCGGGCCCACAGATACGCAGTATTTT; CDR3: CASSFRKTSGPTDTQYF
D: TRBD2; J: TRBJ2-1; size: NA; V: TRBV6-4; DNA: TGTGCCAGCAGTCTTTTCGGGACTAGCGGGAGTTACAATGAGCAGTTCTTC; CDR3: CASSLFGTSGSYNEQFF
D: NA; J: TRBJ2-6; size: NA; V: TRBV9; DNA: TGTGCCAGCAGCGTAGGTGGGGGAGGCTCTGGGGCCAACGTCCTGACTTTC; CDR3: CASSVGGGGSGANVLTF
D: NA; J: TRBJ1-2; size: NA; V: TRBV19; DNA: TGTGCCAGTAGTATAGGTTCAGGGGAGTTCTATGGCTACACCTTC; CDR3: CASSIGSGEFYGYTF
D: TRBD1; J: TRBJ2-6; size: once; V: TRBV27; DNA: TGTGCCAGCAGTTTAAGGGGGACAGGGGTTATCTCTGGGGCCAACGTCCTGACTTTC; CDR3: CASSLRGTGVISGANVLTF
D: TRBD1; J: TRBJ2-7; size: NA; V: TRBV5-1; DNA: TGCGCCAGCAGCTTGGGGGACAGGGGCTACGAGCAGTACTTC; CDR3: CASSLGDRGYEQYF